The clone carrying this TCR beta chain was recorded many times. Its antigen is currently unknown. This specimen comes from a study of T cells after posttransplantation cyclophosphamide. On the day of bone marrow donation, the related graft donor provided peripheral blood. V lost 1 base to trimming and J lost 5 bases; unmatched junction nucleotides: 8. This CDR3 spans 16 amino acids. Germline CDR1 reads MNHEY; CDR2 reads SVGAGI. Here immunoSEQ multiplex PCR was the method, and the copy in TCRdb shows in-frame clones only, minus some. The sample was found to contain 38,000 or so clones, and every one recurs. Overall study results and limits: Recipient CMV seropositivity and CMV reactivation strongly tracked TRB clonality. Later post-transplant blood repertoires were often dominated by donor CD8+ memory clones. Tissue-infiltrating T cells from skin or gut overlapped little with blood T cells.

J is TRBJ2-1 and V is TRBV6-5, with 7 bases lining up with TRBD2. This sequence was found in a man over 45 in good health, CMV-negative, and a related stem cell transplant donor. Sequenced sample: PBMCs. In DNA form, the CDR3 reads TGTGCCAGCAGTTACTTAGGAGCGGGGACTAACAATGAGCAGTTCTTC. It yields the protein CASSYLGAGTNNEQFF.